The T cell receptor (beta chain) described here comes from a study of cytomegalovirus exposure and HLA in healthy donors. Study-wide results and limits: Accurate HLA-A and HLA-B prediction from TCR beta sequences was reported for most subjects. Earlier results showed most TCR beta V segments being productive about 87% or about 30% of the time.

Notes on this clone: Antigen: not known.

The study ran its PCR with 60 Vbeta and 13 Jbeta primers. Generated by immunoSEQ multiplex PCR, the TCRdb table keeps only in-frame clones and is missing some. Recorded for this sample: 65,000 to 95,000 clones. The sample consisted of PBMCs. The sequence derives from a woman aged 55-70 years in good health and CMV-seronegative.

The CDR3 reads CASRQQGGNYEQYF. The CDR3 DNA sequence: TGTGCCAGTAGGCAACAGGGGGGGAATTACGAGCAGTACTTC. This chain uses TRBV19 with TRBJ2-7, with a weak D call TRBD1 (8 bases). Germline V gene data show CDR1 as LNHDA and CDR2 as SQIVND (reference sequence). The CDR3 contains 14 residues. Trimming cost V 6 bases and J 4 bases, with 16 bases left between them.